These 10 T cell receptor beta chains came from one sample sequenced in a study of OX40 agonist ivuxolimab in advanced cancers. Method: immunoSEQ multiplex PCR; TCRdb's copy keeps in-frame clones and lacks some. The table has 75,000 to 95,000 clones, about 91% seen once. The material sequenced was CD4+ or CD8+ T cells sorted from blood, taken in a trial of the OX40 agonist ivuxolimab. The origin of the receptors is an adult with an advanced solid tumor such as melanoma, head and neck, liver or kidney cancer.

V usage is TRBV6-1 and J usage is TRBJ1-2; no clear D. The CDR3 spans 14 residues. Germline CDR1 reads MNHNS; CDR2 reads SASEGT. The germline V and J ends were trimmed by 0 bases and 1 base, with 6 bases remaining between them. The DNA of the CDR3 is TGTGCCAGCAGTGAAGCAGGTTATAACTATGGCTACACCTTC. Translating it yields CASSEAGYNYGYTF.

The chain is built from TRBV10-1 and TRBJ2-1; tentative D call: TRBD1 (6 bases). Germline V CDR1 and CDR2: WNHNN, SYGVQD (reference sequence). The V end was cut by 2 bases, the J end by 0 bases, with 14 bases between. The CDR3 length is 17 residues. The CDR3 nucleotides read TGCGCCAGCAGTGAGACAGGGTTAGGGGGCTCCTACAATGAGCAGTTCTTC. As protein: CASSETGLGGSYNEQFF.

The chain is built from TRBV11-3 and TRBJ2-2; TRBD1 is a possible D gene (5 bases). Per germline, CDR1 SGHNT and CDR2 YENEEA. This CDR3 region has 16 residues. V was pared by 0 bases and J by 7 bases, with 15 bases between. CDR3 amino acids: CASSLEAGLKIGELFF. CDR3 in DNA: TGTGCCAGCAGCTTAGAGGCAGGGCTGAAGATCGGGGAGCTGTTTTTT.

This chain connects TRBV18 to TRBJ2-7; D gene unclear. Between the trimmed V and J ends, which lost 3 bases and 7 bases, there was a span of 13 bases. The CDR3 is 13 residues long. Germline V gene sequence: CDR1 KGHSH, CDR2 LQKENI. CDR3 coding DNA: TGTGCCAGCTCACCCGGACCCGTAGGGGAGCAGTACTTC. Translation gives CASSPGPVGEQYF.

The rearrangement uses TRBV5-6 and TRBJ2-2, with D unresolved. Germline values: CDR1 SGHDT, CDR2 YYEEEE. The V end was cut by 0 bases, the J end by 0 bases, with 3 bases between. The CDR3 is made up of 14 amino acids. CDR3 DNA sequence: TGTGCCAGCAGCTTGGACTCGAACACCGGGGAGCTGTTTTTT. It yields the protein CASSLDSNTGELFF.

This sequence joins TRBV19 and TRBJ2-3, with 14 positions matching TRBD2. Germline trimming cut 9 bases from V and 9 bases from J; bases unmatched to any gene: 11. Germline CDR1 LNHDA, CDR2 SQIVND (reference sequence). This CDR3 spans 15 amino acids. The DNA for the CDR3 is TGTGCCAGCCTCTCGGGACTAGCGGGGGCCCGGACGCAGTATTTT. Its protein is CASLSGLAGARTQYF.

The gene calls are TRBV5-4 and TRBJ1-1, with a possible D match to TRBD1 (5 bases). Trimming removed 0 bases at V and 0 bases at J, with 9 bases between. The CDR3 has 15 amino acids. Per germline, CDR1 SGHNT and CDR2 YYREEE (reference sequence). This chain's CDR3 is CASSLGPGLNTEAFF. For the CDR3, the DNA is TGTGCCAGCAGCTTGGGCCCAGGGTTGAACACTGAAGCTTTCTTT.

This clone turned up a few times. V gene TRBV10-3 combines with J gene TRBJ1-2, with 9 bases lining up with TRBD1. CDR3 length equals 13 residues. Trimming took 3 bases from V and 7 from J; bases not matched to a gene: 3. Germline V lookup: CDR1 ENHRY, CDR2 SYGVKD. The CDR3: CAISESQGAGYTF. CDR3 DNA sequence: TGTGCCATCAGTGAATCACAGGGGGCTGGCTACACCTTC.

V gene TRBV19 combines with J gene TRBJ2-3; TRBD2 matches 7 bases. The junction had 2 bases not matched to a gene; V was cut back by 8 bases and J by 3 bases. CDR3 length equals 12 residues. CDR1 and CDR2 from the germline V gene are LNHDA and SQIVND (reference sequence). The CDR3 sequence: CASGGGTDTQYF. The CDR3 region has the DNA TGTGCCAGTGGGGGGGGGACAGATACGCAGTATTTT.

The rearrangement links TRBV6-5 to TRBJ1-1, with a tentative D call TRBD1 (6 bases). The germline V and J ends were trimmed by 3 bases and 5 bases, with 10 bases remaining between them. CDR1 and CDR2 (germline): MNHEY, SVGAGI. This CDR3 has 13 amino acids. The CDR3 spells CASSYQGWTEAFF. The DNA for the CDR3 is TGTGCCAGCAGTTATCAGGGGTGGACTGAAGCTTTCTTT.